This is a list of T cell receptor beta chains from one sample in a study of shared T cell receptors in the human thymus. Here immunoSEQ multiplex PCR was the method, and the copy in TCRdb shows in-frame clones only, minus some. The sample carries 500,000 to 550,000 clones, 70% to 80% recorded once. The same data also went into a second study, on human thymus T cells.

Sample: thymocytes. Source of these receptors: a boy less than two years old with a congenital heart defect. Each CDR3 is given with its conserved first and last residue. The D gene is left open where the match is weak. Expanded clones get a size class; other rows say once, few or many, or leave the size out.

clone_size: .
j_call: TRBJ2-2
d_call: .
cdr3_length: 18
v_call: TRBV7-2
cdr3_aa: CASSFIGRGSCETGELFF
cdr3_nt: TGTGCCAGCAGCTTTATTGGTAGGGGTAGCTGCGAGACCGGGGAGCTGTTTTTT

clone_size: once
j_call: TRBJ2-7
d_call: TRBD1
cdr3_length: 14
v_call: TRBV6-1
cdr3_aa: CASREATGKGEQYF
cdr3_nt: TGTGCCAGCAGAGAAGCGACAGGGAAGGGCGAGCAGTACTTC

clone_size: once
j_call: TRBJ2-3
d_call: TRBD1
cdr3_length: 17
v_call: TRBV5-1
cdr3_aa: CASSTSPGTGRTDTQYF
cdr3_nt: TGCGCCAGCAGCACAAGCCCGGGGACAGGGAGGACAGATACGCAGTATTTT

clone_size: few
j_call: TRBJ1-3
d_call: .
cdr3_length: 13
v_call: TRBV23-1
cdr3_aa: CASRGADGNTIYF
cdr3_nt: TGCGCCAGCAGGGGGGCCGATGGAAACACCATATATTTT

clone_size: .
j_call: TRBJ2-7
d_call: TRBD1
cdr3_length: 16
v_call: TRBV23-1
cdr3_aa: CASRPAGQGRSYEQYF
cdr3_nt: TGCGCCAGCAGACCTGCGGGACAGGGGCGATCCTACGAGCAGTACTTC

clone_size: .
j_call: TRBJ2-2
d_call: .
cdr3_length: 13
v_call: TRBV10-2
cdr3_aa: CASSGKRNGELFF
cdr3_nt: TGCGCCAGCAGTGGGAAGCGAAACGGGGAGCTGTTTTTT

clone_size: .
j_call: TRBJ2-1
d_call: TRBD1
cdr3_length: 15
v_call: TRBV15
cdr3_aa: CATLTWTGANNEQFF
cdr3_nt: TGTGCCACCCTTACTTGGACAGGCGCTAACAATGAGCAGTTCTTC

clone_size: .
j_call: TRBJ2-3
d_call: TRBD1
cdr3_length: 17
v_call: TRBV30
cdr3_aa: CAWRGRGTGGERDTQYF
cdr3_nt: TGTGCCTGGAGGGGACGAGGGACAGGGGGCGAGAGAGATACGCAGTATTTT

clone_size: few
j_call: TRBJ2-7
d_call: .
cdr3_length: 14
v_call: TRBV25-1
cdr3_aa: CASSEGGDTYEQYF
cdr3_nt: TGTGCCAGCAGTGAAGGCGGGGATACCTACGAGCAGTACTTC

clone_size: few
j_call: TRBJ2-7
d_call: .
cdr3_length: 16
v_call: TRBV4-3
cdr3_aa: CASSPTRAPSLREQYF
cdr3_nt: TGCGCCAGCAGCCCTACTAGGGCACCAAGCCTCCGCGAGCAGTACTTC

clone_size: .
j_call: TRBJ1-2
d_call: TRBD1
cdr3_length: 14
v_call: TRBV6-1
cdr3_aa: CASSLTGLVYGYTF
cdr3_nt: TGTGCCAGCAGTTTGACAGGGTTGGTCTATGGCTACACCTTC

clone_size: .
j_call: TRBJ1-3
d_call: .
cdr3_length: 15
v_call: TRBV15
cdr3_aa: CATSREGNIADTIYF
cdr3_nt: TGTGCCACCAGCAGAGAGGGCAACATAGCGGACACCATATATTTT

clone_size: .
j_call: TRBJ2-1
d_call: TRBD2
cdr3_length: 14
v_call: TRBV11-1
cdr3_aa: CASSLGLADNEQFF
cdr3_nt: TGTGCCAGCAGCTTGGGACTAGCGGACAATGAGCAGTTCTTC

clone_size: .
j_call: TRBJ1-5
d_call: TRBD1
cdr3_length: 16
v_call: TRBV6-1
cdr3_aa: CASSGLDRGYEQPQHF
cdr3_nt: TGTGCCAGCAGTGGTCTGGACAGGGGGTATGAGCAGCCCCAGCATTTT

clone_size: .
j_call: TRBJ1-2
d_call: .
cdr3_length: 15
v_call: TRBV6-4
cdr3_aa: CASSDSGRGNYGYTF
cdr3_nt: TGTGCCAGCAGTGACTCCGGCAGGGGTAACTATGGCTACACCTTC

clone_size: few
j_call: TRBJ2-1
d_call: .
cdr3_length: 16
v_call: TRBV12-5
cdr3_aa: CASGLPPGTSLNEQFF
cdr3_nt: TGTGCTAGTGGTTTGCCCCCCGGGACTTCCCTCAATGAGCAGTTCTTC

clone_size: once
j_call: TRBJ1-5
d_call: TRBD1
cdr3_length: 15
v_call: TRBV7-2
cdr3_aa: CASSRTGFGNQPQHF
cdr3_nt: TGTGCCAGCAGCCGGACAGGGTTCGGCAATCAGCCCCAGCATTTT

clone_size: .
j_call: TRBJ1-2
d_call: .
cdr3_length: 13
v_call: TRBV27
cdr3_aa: CASSHPRGIGYTF
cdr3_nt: TGTGCCAGCAGTCACCCCCGGGGAATTGGCTACACCTTC

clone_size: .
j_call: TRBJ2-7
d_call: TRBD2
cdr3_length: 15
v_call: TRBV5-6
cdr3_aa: CASRDRTSGKAEQYF
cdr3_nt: TGTGCCAGCAGGGACCGGACTAGCGGGAAGGCCGAGCAGTACTTC

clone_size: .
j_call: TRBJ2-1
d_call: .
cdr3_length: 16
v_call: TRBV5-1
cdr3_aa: CASSLRLASSYNEQFF
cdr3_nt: TGCGCCAGCAGCTTGAGACTTGCCAGCTCCTACAATGAGCAGTTCTTC

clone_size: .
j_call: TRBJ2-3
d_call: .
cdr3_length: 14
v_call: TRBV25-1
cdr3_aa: CASTLDASTDTQYF
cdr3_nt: TGTGCCAGCACCCTAGACGCTAGCACAGATACGCAGTATTTT

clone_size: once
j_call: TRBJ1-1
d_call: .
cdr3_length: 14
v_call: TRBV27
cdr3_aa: CASRPHSPNTEAFF
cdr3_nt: TGTGCCAGCAGGCCCCACAGCCCGAACACTGAAGCTTTCTTT

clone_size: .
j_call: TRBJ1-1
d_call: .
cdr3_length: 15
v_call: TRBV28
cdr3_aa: CASKGEGGGNTEAFF
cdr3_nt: TGTGCCAGCAAGGGGGAGGGTGGAGGGAACACTGAAGCTTTCTTT

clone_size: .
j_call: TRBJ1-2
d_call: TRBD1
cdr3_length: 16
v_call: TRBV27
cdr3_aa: CASSYLRTGGGYGYTF
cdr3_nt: TGTGCCAGCAGTTACTTGAGGACAGGGGGTGGGTATGGCTACACCTTC

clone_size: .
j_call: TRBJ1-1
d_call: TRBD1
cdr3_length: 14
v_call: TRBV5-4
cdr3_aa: CASSPPGGPSEAFF
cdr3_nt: TGTGCCAGCAGCCCCCCAGGGGGACCGTCTGAAGCTTTCTTT

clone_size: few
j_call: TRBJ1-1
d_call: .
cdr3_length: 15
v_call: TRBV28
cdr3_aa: CASSLVRDLNTEAFF
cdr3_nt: TGTGCCAGCAGTTTAGTGCGGGACTTGAACACTGAAGCTTTCTTT

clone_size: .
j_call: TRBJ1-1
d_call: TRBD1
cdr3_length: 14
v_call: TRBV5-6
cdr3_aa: CASSGDRVNTEAFF
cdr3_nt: TGTGCCAGCAGCGGGGACAGGGTGAACACTGAAGCTTTCTTT

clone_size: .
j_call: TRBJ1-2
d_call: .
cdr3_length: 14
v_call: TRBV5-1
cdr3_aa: CASSLEGVDYGYTF
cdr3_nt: TGCGCCAGCAGCTTGGAGGGAGTGGACTATGGCTACACCTTC

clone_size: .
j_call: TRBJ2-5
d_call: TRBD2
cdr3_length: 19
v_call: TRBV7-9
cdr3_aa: CASSLGQAGTSEMLETQYF
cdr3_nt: TGTGCCAGCAGCTTGGGTCAAGCGGGGACCAGCGAGATGTTGGAGACCCAGTACTTC

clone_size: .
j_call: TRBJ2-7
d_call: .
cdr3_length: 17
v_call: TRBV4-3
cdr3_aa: CASSQDHRGGLSYEQYF
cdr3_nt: TGCGCCAGCAGCCAAGATCACCGGGGAGGACTTTCCTACGAGCAGTACTTC

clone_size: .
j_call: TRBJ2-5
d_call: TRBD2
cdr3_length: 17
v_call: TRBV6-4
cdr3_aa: CASSEGRLAGVGGTQYF
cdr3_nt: TGTGCCAGCAGTGAAGGGAGACTAGCGGGAGTAGGGGGGACCCAGTACTTC

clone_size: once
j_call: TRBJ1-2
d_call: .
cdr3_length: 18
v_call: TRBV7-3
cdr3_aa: CASSLTRGRDGTNYGYTF
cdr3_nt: TGTGCCAGCAGCTTAACGAGGGGTAGGGACGGGACAAACTATGGCTACACCTTC

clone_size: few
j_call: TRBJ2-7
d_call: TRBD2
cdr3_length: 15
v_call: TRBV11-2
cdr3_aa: CASSPTSGTTYEQYF
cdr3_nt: TGTGCCAGCAGCCCGACATCCGGGACTACCTACGAGCAGTACTTC

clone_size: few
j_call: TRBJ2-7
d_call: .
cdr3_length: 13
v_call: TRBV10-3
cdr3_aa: CAITRDISYEQYF
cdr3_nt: TGTGCCATCACTAGGGACATATCCTACGAGCAGTACTTC

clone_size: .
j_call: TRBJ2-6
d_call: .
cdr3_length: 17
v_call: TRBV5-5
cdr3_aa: CASSTASRDSGANVLTF
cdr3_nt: TGTGCCAGCAGCACCGCCTCCAGGGACTCTGGGGCCAACGTCCTGACTTTC

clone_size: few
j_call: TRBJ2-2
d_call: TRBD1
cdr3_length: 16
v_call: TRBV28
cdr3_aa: CASRARQGGNTGELFF
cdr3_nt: TGTGCCAGCAGGGCCAGACAGGGGGGAAACACCGGGGAGCTGTTTTTT

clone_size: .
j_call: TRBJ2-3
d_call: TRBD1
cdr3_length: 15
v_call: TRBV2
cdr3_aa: CASTTGGLLGYTQYF
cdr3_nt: TGTGCCAGCACCACAGGGGGACTCCTTGGGTATACGCAGTATTTT

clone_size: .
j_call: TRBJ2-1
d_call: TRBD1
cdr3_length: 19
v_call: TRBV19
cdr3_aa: CASSKRQGGVAAGDNEQFF
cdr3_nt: TGTGCCAGTAGTAAAAGACAGGGGGGTGTAGCTGCGGGGGACAATGAGCAGTTCTTC

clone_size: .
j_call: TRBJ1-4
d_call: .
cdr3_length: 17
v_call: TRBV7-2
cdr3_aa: CASSLWGMEATNEKLFF
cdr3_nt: TGTGCCAGCAGCTTATGGGGTATGGAGGCAACTAATGAAAAACTGTTTTTT

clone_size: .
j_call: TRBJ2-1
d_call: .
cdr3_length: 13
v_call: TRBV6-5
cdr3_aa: CASSYGLNNEQFF
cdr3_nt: TGTGCCAGCAGTTACGGGCTAAACAATGAGCAGTTCTTC

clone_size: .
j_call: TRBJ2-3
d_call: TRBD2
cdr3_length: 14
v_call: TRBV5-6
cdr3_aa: CASSRTSGSDTQYF
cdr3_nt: TGTGCCAGCAGCCGGACTAGCGGGAGTGATACGCAGTATTTT

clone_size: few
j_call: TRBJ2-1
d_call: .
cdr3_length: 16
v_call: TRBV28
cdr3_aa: CASSLCVWGHYNEQFF
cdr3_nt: TGTGCCAGCAGTTTATGCGTATGGGGACACTACAATGAGCAGTTCTTC

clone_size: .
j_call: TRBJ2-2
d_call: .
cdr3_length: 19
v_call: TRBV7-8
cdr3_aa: CASSDRGAGGPINTGELFF
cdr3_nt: TGTGCCAGCAGCGACAGGGGGGCGGGAGGCCCAATTAACACCGGGGAGCTGTTTTTT

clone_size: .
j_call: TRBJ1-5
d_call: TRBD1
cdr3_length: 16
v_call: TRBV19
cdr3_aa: CASRDPPGGSNQPQHF
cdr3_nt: TGTGCCAGTAGGGACCCCCCAGGGGGTAGCAATCAGCCCCAGCATTTT

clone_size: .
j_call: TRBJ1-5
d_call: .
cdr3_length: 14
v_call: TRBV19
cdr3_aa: CASRTGWDNQPQHF
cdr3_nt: TGTGCCAGTAGAACAGGGTGGGACAATCAGCCCCAGCATTTT

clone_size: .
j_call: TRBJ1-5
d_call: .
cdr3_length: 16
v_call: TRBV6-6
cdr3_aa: CASNGLVSAGNQPQHF
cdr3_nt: TGTGCCAGCAACGGGTTAGTATCCGCGGGCAATCAGCCCCAGCATTTT

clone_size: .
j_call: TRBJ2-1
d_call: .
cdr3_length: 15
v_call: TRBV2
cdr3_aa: CASSPGTPSYNEQFF
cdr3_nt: TGTGCCAGCAGTCCCGGGACACCGTCCTACAATGAGCAGTTCTTC

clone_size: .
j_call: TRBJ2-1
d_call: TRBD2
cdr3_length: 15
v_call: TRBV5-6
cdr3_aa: CASSSSGTSYNEQFF
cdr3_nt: TGTGCCAGCAGCTCAAGCGGGACCTCCTACAATGAGCAGTTCTTC

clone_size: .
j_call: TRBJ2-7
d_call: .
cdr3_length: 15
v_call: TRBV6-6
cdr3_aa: CASPGPRAETYEQYF
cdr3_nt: TGTGCCAGCCCCGGACCGAGGGCGGAAACCTACGAGCAGTACTTC

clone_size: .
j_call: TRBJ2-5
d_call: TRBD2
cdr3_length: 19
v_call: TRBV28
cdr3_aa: CASSLSGRTSGSRQETQYF
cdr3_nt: TGTGCCAGCAGTTTATCCGGGAGAACGAGCGGGAGTCGGCAAGAGACCCAGTACTTC

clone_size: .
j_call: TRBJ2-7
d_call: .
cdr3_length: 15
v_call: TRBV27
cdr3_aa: CASKSRRDATYEQYF
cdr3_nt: TGTGCCAGCAAATCCAGGCGGGACGCCACCTACGAGCAGTACTTC

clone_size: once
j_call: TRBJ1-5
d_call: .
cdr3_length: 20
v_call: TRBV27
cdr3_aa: CASSLALEAPQIYSNQPQHF
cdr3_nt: TGTGCCAGCAGTTTAGCCCTCGAGGCACCCCAAATTTATAGCAATCAGCCCCAGCATTTT

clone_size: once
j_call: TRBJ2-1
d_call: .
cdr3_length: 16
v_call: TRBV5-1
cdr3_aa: CASSLGSDSSYNEQFF
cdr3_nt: TGCGCCAGCAGCTTGGGGTCTGATAGCTCCTACAATGAGCAGTTCTTC

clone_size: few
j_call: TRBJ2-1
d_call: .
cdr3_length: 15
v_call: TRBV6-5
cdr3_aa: CASSYQDSSYNEQFF
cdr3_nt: TGTGCCAGCAGTTATCAAGACTCCTCCTACAATGAGCAGTTCTTC